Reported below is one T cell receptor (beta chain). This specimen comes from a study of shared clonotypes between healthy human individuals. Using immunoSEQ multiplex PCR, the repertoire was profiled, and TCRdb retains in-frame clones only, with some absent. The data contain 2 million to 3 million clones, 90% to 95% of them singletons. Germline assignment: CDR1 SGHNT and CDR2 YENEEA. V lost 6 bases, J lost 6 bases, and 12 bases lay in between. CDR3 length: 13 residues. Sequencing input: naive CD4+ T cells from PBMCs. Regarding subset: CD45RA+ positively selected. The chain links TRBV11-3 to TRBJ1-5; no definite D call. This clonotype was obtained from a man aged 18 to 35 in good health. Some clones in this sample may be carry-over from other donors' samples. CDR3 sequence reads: CASSPSTSQPQHF. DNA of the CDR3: TGTGCCAGCAGTCCCTCTACGAGTCAGCCCCAGCATTTT.